One and the same sample provided the 26 T cell receptor beta chains below, sequenced in a study of blood T cell repertoires in COVID-19. TCRdb's copy holds only in-frame clones and misses some; the assay was immunoSEQ multiplex PCR. The data show 150,000 to 200,000 clones, around 79% seen once. The specimen was peripheral blood. These receptors were collected from a man aged 60 to 69 with active or convalescent COVID-19.

The gene calls are TRBV4-1 and TRBJ1-4; TRBD1 matches 9 bases. The germline V gene has CDR1 MGHRA and CDR2 YSYEKL. V shed 1 base, J shed 7 bases, and the junction held 4 bases outside the gene matches. CDR3 length: 15 residues. DNA for the CDR3: TGCGCCAGCAGCCAAGTCCTGGACAGGGGTGAAAAACTGTTTTTT. Its protein product is CASSQVLDRGEKLFF.

V and J are TRBV5-8 and TRBJ2-2; TRBD2 might be the D (6 bases). With 4 bases removed from V and 10 bases from J, the gap between germline ends came to 17 bases. This CDR3 has 14 amino acids. From germline, CDR1 is SGHTS and CDR2 YDEGEE. CDR3 sequence: CASSTRTTTVELFF. The CDR3 coding sequence is TGTGCCAGCAGCACCAGGACTACAACGGTGGAGCTGTTTTTT.

This clone was seen a handful of times. V gene TRBV5-1 combines with J gene TRBJ2-2; a weak D match, TRBD2 (5 bases). V dropped 0 bases and J dropped 3 bases, with 9 bases sitting between them. The CDR3 consists of 15 residues. CDR1 and CDR2 (germline): SGHRS, YFSETQ. CDR3 in amino acids: CASSLASGYTGELFF. The CDR3 DNA sequence: TGCGCCAGCAGCTTGGCCTCGGGATACACCGGGGAGCTGTTTTTT.

This sequence joins TRBV7-2 and TRBJ1-2, with 11 positions matching TRBD1. The V gene end was trimmed by 6 bases and the J gene end by 7 bases; junction bases not matched to a gene: 7. The CDR3 consists of 14 residues. CDR1 and CDR2 from the germline V gene are SGHTA and FQGNSA. The CDR3 protein is CASSRTGGTIGYTF. The CDR3 nucleotides are TGTGCCAGCAGTAGGACAGGGGGCACGATTGGCTACACCTTC.

This sequence joins TRBV6-4 and TRBJ1-6; the match to TRBD1 covers 7 bases. Germline CDR1 reads MRHNA; CDR2 reads SNTAGT. This CDR3 is built from 15 residues. The ends lost 6 bases at V and 7 bases at J; junction bases unmatched: 9. The CDR3 here is CASRREQGMNSPLHF. In nucleotides, the CDR3 is TGTGCCAGCAGGAGGGAACAGGGGATGAATTCACCCCTCCACTTT.

V usage is TRBV7-2 and J usage is TRBJ1-2, with 8 bases fitting TRBD1. Germline V gives CDR1 SGHTA, CDR2 FQGNSA. This CDR3 has 14 amino acids. Trimming took 5 bases from V and 3 from J; bases not matched to a gene: 5. The CDR3 DNA sequence: TGTGCCAGCAGCCCCGGACAGGGCTACTATGGCTACACCTTC. Its protein product is CASSPGQGYYGYTF. Looking up the rest from reference TRBV7-2 and TRBJ1-2 gives the full variable domain: GAGVSQSPSNKVTEKGKDVELRCDPISGHTALYWYRQSLGQGLEFLIYFQGNSAPDKSGLPSDRFSAERTGGSVSTLTIQRTQQEDSAVYLCASSPGQGYYGYTFGSGTRLTVV.

The genes are TRBV7-2 and TRBJ1-3; D is ambiguous. Germline-derived CDR1 and CDR2 are SGHTA and FQGNSA. This CDR3 is 15 amino acids long. V lost 7 bases and J lost 0, with 13 bases in between. CDR3 sequence reads: CASKSDRSSGNTIYF. CDR3 DNA sequence: TGTGCCAGCAAATCCGACCGGAGCTCTGGAAACACCATATATTTT.

The chain carries TRBV6-5 and TRBJ1-6; D gene ambiguous. In germline, CDR1 is MNHEY, CDR2 SVGAGI. Trimming cost V 0 bases and J 10 bases, with 13 bases left between them. The CDR3 is 15 amino acids. This CDR3 reads CASSYSMRGKSPLHF. CDR3 sequence (DNA): TGTGCCAGCAGTTACTCAATGCGCGGCAAGTCACCCCTCCACTTT.

This clone was seen a few times. This rearrangement joins TRBV2 to TRBJ2-7; 10 positions agree with TRBD1. V dropped 4 bases and J dropped 4; count of bases not matched to a gene: 7. Germline CDR1 reads SNHLY; CDR2 reads FYNNEI. There are 15 residues in the CDR3. In nucleotides, the CDR3 is TGTGCCAGCAGTGTAAGAGGACAGGGGGAATACGAGCAGTACTTC. It yields the protein CASSVRGQGEYEQYF. Using reference TRBV2 and TRBJ2-7 for the parts outside the CDR3, the full variable domain is EPEVTQTPSHQVTQMGQEVILRCVPISNHLYFYWYRQILGQKVEFLVSFYNNEISEKSEIFDDQFSVERPDGSNFTLKIRSTKLEDSAMYFCASSVRGQGEYEQYFGPGTRLTVT.

The chain combines TRBV3-1 (or the pseudogene TRBV3-2) with TRBJ2-5, with 7 bases matching TRBD2. CDR3 length equals 15 residues. Germline values: CDR1 LGHDT, CDR2 YNNKEL (reference sequence). Trimming at V came to 4 bases and at J to 5 bases, leaving 10 bases not matched to a gene. The DNA for the CDR3 is TGTGCCAGCAGCCGATCCCCGGGGGGTGCGGAGACCCAGTACTTC. The encoded protein is CASSRSPGGAETQYF.

The J gene is TRBJ2-7, the V gene TRBV3-1 (or the pseudogene TRBV3-2); 7 positions agree with TRBD2. This CDR3 contains 14 residues. V was pared by 1 base and J by 0 bases, with 0 bases of the junction left unmatched. From germline, CDR1 is LGHDT and CDR2 YNNKEL (reference sequence). The CDR3 sequence: CASSQASGSYEQYF. CDR3 in DNA: TGTGCCAGCAGCCAAGCTAGCGGCTCCTACGAGCAGTACTTC.

J is TRBJ2-7 and V is TRBV14; D remains unclear. CDR3 size: 14 residues. Germline-derived CDR1 and CDR2 are SGHDN and FVKESK. V was trimmed by 3 bases and J by 4 bases, leaving 13 bases between them. The CDR3 sequence is CASSHNLRGYEQYF. For the CDR3, the DNA is TGTGCCAGCAGCCACAATCTCAGAGGTTACGAGCAGTACTTC. Based on the CDR3 plus reference TRBV14 and TRBJ2-7, the full variable domain is EAGVTQFPSHSVIEKGQTVTLRCDPISGHDNLYWYRRVMGKEIKFLLHFVKESKQDESGMPNNRFLAERTGGTYSTLKVQPAELEDSGVYFCASSHNLRGYEQYFGPGTRLTVT.

V is TRBV6-2 or TRBV6-3 and J is TRBJ1-6, with D perhaps matching TRBD1 (5 bases). The CDR3 has 16 residues. V was clipped by 5 bases and J by 6 bases, with 17 bases between them. Germline V gene sequence: CDR1 MNHEY, CDR2 SVGEGT. The CDR3 region has the DNA TGTGCCAGCAGTCTGCGGACACCGACGGTTAATTCACCCCTCCACTTT. Protein: CASSLRTPTVNSPLHF.

V gene TRBV6-5 combines with J gene TRBJ2-3; the D is unclear. V was shortened by 6 bases and J by 2 bases, with 12 bases between the two germline ends. The CDR3 sequence is 14 residues long. In germline, CDR1 is MNHEY, CDR2 SVGAGI. The CDR3 spells CASRLLEPTDTQYF. CDR3 nucleotides: TGTGCCAGCAGGCTACTCGAACCCACAGATACGCAGTATTTT.

The chain carries TRBV11-2 and TRBJ2-7, with 10 bases aligning to TRBD1. Germline V gives CDR1 SGHAT, CDR2 FQNNGV. The CDR3 is made up of 17 amino acids. The J segment lost 0 bases and the V segment lost 5 bases, leaving 10 bases of the junction unmatched. The CDR3 spells CASSASWGTGDSYEQYF. The CDR3 DNA is TGTGCCAGCAGCGCATCTTGGGGGACAGGGGACTCCTACGAGCAGTACTTC.

The gene calls are TRBV27 and TRBJ1-2; 9 bases map to TRBD1. CDR3 size: 15 residues. Germline CDR1 and CDR2: MNHEY and SMNVEV (reference sequence). V was clipped by 5 bases and J by 1 base; unmatched bases: 5. CDR3 coding DNA: TGTGCCAGCAGTCCGGACAGGGGAGGTAACTATGGCTACACCTTC. It yields the protein CASSPDRGGNYGYTF.

The chain is built from TRBV5-4 and TRBJ1-3, with D unresolved. The V end was cut by 7 bases, the J end by 8 bases, with 19 bases between. This CDR3 comprises 14 residues. Per germline, CDR1 SGHNT and CDR2 YYREEE (reference sequence). The CDR3, as DNA: TGTGCCAGCCGGGGATCCTCTCGAGGTGACACCATATATTTT. Protein: CASRGSSRGDTIYF.

This rearrangement joins TRBV12-3 or TRBV12-4 to TRBJ2-1; D is unclear. CDR3 length: 13 amino acids. V dropped 1 base and J dropped 5 bases, with 6 bases sitting between them. CDR3 DNA sequence: TGTGCCAGCAGTTTAGGCCAGAACAATGAGCAGTTCTTC. Its protein product is CASSLGQNNEQFF.

The V gene is TRBV27, the J gene TRBJ1-5, with TRBD1 as a possible D gene (5 bases). CDR1 and CDR2 from the germline V gene are MNHEY and SMNVEV (reference sequence). Trimming pared 3 bases from V and 0 bases from J, leaving 18 bases between. CDR3 size: 18 residues. The CDR3 nucleotides are TGTGCCAGCAGTTTCTTAGGGGTAGGTGGGTATAGCAATCAGCCCCAGCATTTT. This translates into CASSFLGVGGYSNQPQHF.

This chain uses TRBV5-1 with TRBJ1-3, with TRBD1 as a possible D gene (5 bases). V lost 5 bases and J 0 bases, leaving 9 bases between the germline ends. The germline CDR1 and CDR2 sequences are SGHRS and YFSETQ. The CDR3 is made up of 14 amino acids. CDR3 coding DNA: TGCGCCAGCAGTCCGGGACTCTCTGGAAACACCATATATTTT. This gives the protein CASSPGLSGNTIYF.

V usage is TRBV9 and J usage is TRBJ2-2; TRBD2 is a possible D gene (5 bases). V lost 1 base, J lost 1 base, and 11 bases lay in between. The germline V gene encodes CDR1 SGDLS and CDR2 YYNGEE. CDR3 length: 16 amino acids. CDR3 region: CASSVYEGRNTGELFF. The CDR3 DNA reads TGTGCCAGCAGCGTATACGAGGGCCGGAACACCGGGGAGCTGTTTTTT.

The chain uses TRBV30 and TRBJ2-5; 8 bases line up with TRBD2. The CDR3 extends over 14 amino acids. The germline CDR1 and CDR2 sequences are GTSNPN and SVGIG (reference sequence). Trimming cost V 0 bases and J 5 bases; bases outside gene matches: 5. The CDR3 reads CAWSVYGGRETQYF. CDR3 bases: TGTGCCTGGAGTGTATACGGCGGGAGGGAGACCCAGTACTTC.

This clone came up a few times. The chain is built from TRBV19 and TRBJ2-1; TRBD2 aligns across 7 bases. The germline V gene has CDR1 LNHDA and CDR2 SQIVND (reference sequence). The CDR3 runs to 16 residues. V lost 2 bases and J lost 9; bases outside the gene matches: 13. CDR3 residues: CASSIPPFAGVGEQFF. The CDR3 bases are TGTGCCAGTAGTATACCCCCCTTTGCGGGAGTTGGTGAGCAGTTCTTC. Filled out from reference TRBV19 and TRBJ2-1, the complete variable domain reads DGGITQSPKYLFRKEGQNVTLSCEQNLNHDAMYWYRQDPGQGLRLIYYSQIVNDFQKGDIAEGYSVSREKKESFPLTVTSAQKNPTAFYLCASSIPPFAGVGEQFFGPGTRLTVL.

The gene calls are TRBV6-1 and TRBJ2-5; TRBD1 matches at 8 bases. V trimming: 3 bases; J trimming: 2 bases; junction bases outside the gene matches: 5. Per germline, CDR1 MNHNS and CDR2 SASEGT. The CDR3 has 15 amino acids. The CDR3 reads CASSDGGQAQETQYF. CDR3 bases: TGTGCCAGCAGTGACGGGGGACAGGCTCAAGAGACCCAGTACTTC.

The chain employs TRBV7-9 and TRBJ2-1, with D possibly matching TRBD2 (5 bases). V was cut by 1 base and J by 6 bases, with 7 bases left in between. Germline V CDR1 and CDR2: SEHNR, FQNEAQ (reference sequence). The length of the CDR3 is 13 residues. The CDR3: CASSLVGGNEQFF. The CDR3 DNA sequence: TGTGCCAGCAGCTTAGTCGGAGGCAATGAGCAGTTCTTC.

This sequence joins TRBV5-1 and TRBJ1-2; a weak D match, TRBD1 (5 bases). CDR1 and CDR2 from the germline V gene are SGHRS and YFSETQ. The CDR3 contains 15 residues. Trimming removed 0 bases from V and 8 bases from J, with 17 bases in between. In nucleotides, the CDR3 is TGCGCCAGCAGCTTGGATCGGGGGGGTTCCGGCGGCTACACCTTC. Its translation is CASSLDRGGSGGYTF.